Listed below are T cell receptor beta chains from one sample, sequenced in a study of cytomegalovirus exposure and HLA in healthy donors. Profiling relied on immunoSEQ multiplex PCR, and the TCRdb table lists in-frame clones only, not all of them. The sample consists of 150,000 to 200,000 clones, about 90% of them appearing once. Sequenced material: PBMCs. These receptors were taken from a girl under three years old in good health and CMV-seronegative. Each CDR3 is given with its conserved first and last residue. The order of the fields is clone size, D gene, J gene, V gene, CDR3 protein, CDR3 DNA. D genes are given only for firm matches. The listing skips clone size in some rows; elsewhere it reads once, few, many or a size class.

. TRBD2 TRBJ2-1 TRBV7-6 CASSPGLAGLGDEQFF TGTGCCAGCAGCCCAGGACTAGCGGGCTTAGGCGATGAGCAGTTCTTC
. . TRBJ1-6 TRBV6-1 CASSEPGRVVSPLHF TGTGCCAGCAGTGAACCTGGGAGGGTGGTCTCACCCCTCCACTTT
. . TRBJ2-1 TRBV4-1 CASSQDITSNEQFF TGCGCCAGCAGCCAAGATATTACATCGAATGAGCAGTTCTTC
. . TRBJ2-2 TRBV6-5 CASSSGINTGELFF TGTGCCAGCAGTTCAGGGATTAACACCGGGGAGCTGTTTTTT
. TRBD1 TRBJ2-7 TRBV6-1 CASRERGQGPYEQYF TGTGCCAGCAGAGAGAGGGGACAGGGGCCCTACGAGCAGTACTTC
. . TRBJ2-3 TRBV9 CASSVSASPTDTQYF TGTGCCAGCAGCGTTAGCGCAAGCCCCACAGATACGCAGTATTTT
. . TRBJ2-3 TRBV9 CASSVVPGFIDTQYF TGTGCCAGCAGCGTAGTACCAGGGTTTATAGATACGCAGTATTTT
. TRBD1 TRBJ2-5 TRBV7-6 CASSSRGREETQYF TGTGCCAGCAGCTCAAGGGGGCGGGAAGAGACCCAGTACTTC
. TRBD1 TRBJ1-1 TRBV5-1 CASFPGTGSLNTEAFF TGCGCCAGCTTCCCCGGGACAGGGTCGTTGAACACTGAAGCTTTCTTT
. TRBD1 TRBJ2-5 TRBV2 CASSRDRGRETQYF TGTGCCAGCAGCCGGGACAGGGGGCGGGAGACCCAGTACTTC
few TRBD1 TRBJ1-2 TRBV25-1 CASSERGTGLWYGYTF TGTGCCAGCAGTGAACGAGGGACAGGGCTTTGGTATGGCTACACCTTC
. . TRBJ1-2 TRBV9 CASSVSGSLYGYTF TGTGCCAGCAGCGTATCAGGCAGCTTGTATGGCTACACCTTC
. TRBD2 TRBJ2-1 TRBV6-5 CASTMREGRQEQFF TGTGCCAGCACGATGCGGGAGGGGAGGCAAGAGCAGTTCTTC